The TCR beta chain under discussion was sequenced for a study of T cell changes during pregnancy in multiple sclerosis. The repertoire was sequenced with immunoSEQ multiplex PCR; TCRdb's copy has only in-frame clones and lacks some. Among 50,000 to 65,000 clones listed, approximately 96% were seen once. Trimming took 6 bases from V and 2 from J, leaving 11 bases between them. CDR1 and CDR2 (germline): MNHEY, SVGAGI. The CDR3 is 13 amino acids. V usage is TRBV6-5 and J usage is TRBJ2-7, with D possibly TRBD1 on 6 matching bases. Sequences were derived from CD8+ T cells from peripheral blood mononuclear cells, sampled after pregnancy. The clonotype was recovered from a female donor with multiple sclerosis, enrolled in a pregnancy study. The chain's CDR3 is CASSYRETYEQYF. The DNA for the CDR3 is TGTGCCAGCAGCTACAGGGAGACCTACGAGCAGTACTTC.